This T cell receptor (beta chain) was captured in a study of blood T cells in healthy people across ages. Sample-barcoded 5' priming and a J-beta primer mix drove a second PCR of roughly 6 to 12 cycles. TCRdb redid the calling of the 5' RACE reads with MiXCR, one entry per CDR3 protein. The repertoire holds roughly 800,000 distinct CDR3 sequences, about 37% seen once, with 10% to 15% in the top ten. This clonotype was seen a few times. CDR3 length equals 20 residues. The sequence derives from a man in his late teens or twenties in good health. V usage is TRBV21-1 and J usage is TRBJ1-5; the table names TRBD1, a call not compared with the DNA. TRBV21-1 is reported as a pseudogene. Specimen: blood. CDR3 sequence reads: CASSKAPTGSENYSNQPQHF. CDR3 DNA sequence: TGTGCCAGCAGCAAAGCGCCGACAGGGTCGGAAAATTATAGCAATCAGCCCCAGCATTTT.